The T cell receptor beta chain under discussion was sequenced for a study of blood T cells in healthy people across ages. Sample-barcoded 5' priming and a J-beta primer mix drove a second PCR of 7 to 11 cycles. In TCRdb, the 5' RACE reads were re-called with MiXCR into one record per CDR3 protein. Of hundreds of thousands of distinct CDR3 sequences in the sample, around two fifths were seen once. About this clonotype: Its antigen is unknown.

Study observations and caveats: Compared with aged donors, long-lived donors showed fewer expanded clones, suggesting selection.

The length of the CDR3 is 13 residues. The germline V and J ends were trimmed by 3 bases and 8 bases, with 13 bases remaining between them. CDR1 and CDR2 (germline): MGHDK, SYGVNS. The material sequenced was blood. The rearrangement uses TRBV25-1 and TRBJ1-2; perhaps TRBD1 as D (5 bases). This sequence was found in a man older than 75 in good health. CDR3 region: CASSEGDGRGYTF. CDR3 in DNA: TGTGCCAGCAGTGAGGGGGACGGACGGGGCTACACCTTC.